These 27 T cell receptor beta chains share one sample of origin, sequenced in a study of blood T cells in healthy people across ages. Alongside a J-beta primer mix, a sample-barcoded 5' primer served in a second PCR lasting roughly 7 to 11 cycles. TCRdb re-derived calls from the 5' RACE reads in MiXCR, one entry per CDR3 protein. The sample has about 1.6 million distinct CDR3 sequences; roughly 32% are singletons. The sample consisted of blood. The receptors shown here come from a woman aged 30 to 39 in good health.

The chain employs TRBV29-1 and TRBJ2-7; a possible D gene is TRBD1 (6 bases). Germline lookup yields CDR1 SQVTM and CDR2 ANQGSEA. V was shortened by 8 bases and J by 0 bases, with 11 bases between the two germline ends. The CDR3 is 12 residues long. The CDR3 loop reads CSIGQSSYEQYF. CDR3 coding DNA: TGCAGCATAGGACAGAGCTCCTACGAGCAGTACTTC.

V and J are TRBV7-9 and TRBJ2-3; D is ambiguous. Germline V gene sequence: CDR1 SEHNR, CDR2 FQNEAQ (reference sequence). This CDR3 has 15 amino acids. V was shortened by 4 bases and J by 1 base, with 12 bases between the two germline ends. The CDR3 DNA follows: TGTGCCAGCAGCTATAGAAGGGTAGGCACAGATACGCAGTATTTT. Protein: CASSYRRVGTDTQYF.

This clonotype was seen only a few times. This chain links TRBV3-1 with TRBJ2-1; 11 bases are shared with TRBD2. Losses at the gene ends were 4 bases for V and 3 bases for J; bases not matched to a gene: 8. This CDR3 is 17 amino acids long. CDR1 and CDR2 (germline): LGHDT, YNNKEL (reference sequence). The CDR3, as DNA: TGTGCCAGCAGCCGCCTCGGGGGGACTAGCGGCTACAATGAGCAGTTCTTC. Its protein product is CASSRLGGTSGYNEQFF.

This clonotype showed up many times. This chain connects TRBV29-1 to TRBJ2-3; 10 bases are shared with TRBD2. There are 14 residues in the CDR3. V trimming: 7 bases; J trimming: 3 bases; junction bases outside the gene matches: 7. Germline V CDR1 and CDR2: SQVTM, ANQGSEA. Here the CDR3 DNA reads TGCAGCGCATCTAGCGGGGGTTGGACAGATACGCAGTATTTT. This encodes CSASSGGWTDTQYF.

J is TRBJ1-2 and V is TRBV5-4, with D possibly TRBD1 on 6 matching bases. Germline values: CDR1 SGHNT, CDR2 YYREEE (reference sequence). The CDR3 is made up of 16 amino acids. V was clipped by 3 bases and J by 3 bases, with 18 bases between them. CDR3 nucleotide sequence: TGTGCCAGCAGCTCCGACCAGGGGACGCAGCACTATGGCTACACCTTC. Its protein product is CASSSDQGTQHYGYTF. Variable domain in full (rest from reference TRBV5-4 and TRBJ1-2): ETGVTQSPTHLIKTRGQQVTLRCSSQSGHNTVSWYQQALGQGPQFIFQYYREEENGRGNFPPRFSGLQFPNYSSELNVNALELDDSALYLCASSSDQGTQHYGYTFGSGTRLTVV.

This clonotype was seen a few times. The J gene is TRBJ2-4, the V gene TRBV5-1; D might be TRBD2 (6 bases). The CDR3 loop spans 15 amino acids. Trimming pared 0 bases from V and 2 bases from J, leaving 9 bases between. Germline CDR1 is SGHRS and CDR2 is YFSETQ. The CDR3 nucleotides are TGCGCCAGCAGCTTGGGGGAGGCGACCAAAAACATTCAGTACTTC. Protein product: CASSLGEATKNIQYF.

This clonotype was detected a few times. The chain has TRBV27 and TRBJ1-6; a weak D match, TRBD1 (6 bases). Trimming left V 5 bases short and J 10 bases short, with 21 bases between. Germline lookup yields CDR1 MNHEY and CDR2 SMNVEV (reference sequence). The CDR3 totals 16 residues. In nucleotides, the CDR3 is TGTGCCAGCAGTCGAGGGAGGGGGGCCCGAAGCTCACCCCTCCACTTT. The encoded protein is CASSRGRGARSSPLHF.

The rearrangement joins TRBV4-1 to TRBJ1-5; D is perhaps TRBD1 (5 bases). The CDR3 runs 22 residues. Germline CDR1 MGHRA, CDR2 YSYEKL. V was pared by 0 bases and J by 3 bases, with 30 bases between. The CDR3 loop is CASSQDGPLLGPSPPPNQPQHF. CDR3 nucleotides: TGCGCCAGCAGCCAAGATGGGCCTCTCCTGGGGCCCTCGCCACCCCCCAATCAGCCCCAGCATTTT.

On this clonotype itself: One end of the junction is discordant with germline, which a read error may explain. The genes are TRBV24-1 and TRBJ2-5; the D gene is possibly TRBD1 (6 bases). Per germline, CDR1 KGHDR and CDR2 SFDVKD. CDR3 length equals 15 residues. CDR3 nucleotide sequence: TGCGCCACCAGTGATTTTTTACAGGGTAGAGAGACCCAGTACTTC. Its translation: CATSDFLQGRETQYF.

The chain carries TRBV20-1 and TRBJ2-7; a weak D match, TRBD1 (5 bases). Germline CDR1 is DFQATT and CDR2 is SNEGSKA (reference sequence). The germline V and J ends were trimmed by 6 bases and 2 bases, with 17 bases remaining between them. The length of the CDR3 is 14 residues. In DNA, the CDR3 is TGCAGTGCCAGGGAACGCGGTAGAGCCTACGAGCAGTACTTC. It codes for CSARERGRAYEQYF.

There are many counts of this clonotype. This chain connects TRBV4-1 to TRBJ2-7; a weak D match, TRBD2 (5 bases). With 0 bases removed from V and 3 bases from J, the gap between germline ends came to 15 bases. This CDR3 is built from 16 residues. Per the germline V gene, CDR1 is MGHRA and CDR2 is YSYEKL. CDR3: CASSQDPSLHDYEQYF. The CDR3 DNA reads as TGCGCCAGCAGCCAAGACCCTAGCCTGCATGACTACGAGCAGTACTTC.

Of note for this clonotype: A read error may produce the germline difference seen at one junction end. V and J are TRBV15 and TRBJ2-1; 9 positions match TRBD2. Germline loops: CDR1 LNHNV, CDR2 YYDKDF (reference sequence). This CDR3 region has 15 residues. As DNA, the CDR3 is TGTGTCACCAGCAAGGCTAGCGGGAACTACAATGAGCAGTTCTTC. It translates to CVTSKASGNYNEQFF. The whole variable domain, remainder taken from reference TRBV15 and TRBJ2-1, is DAMVIQNPRYQVTQFGKPVTLSCSQTLNHNVMYWYQQKSSQAPKLLFHYYDKDFNNEADTPDNFQSRRPNTSFCFLDIRSPGLGDTAMYLCVTSKASGNYNEQFFGPGTRLTVL.

CDR3 in DNA: TGTGCCAGCAGTACATGGGGACAGGGGGCGAACAATGAGCAGTTCTTC. Translating it yields CASSTWGQGANNEQFF. This sequence joins TRBV25-1 and TRBJ2-1; 12 positions match TRBD1. The germline gives CDR1 MGHDK, CDR2 SYGVNS. V lost 5 bases, J lost 5 bases, and 7 bases stayed unmatched. The CDR3 is 16 amino acids.

There are a few counts of this clonotype. The V call is TRBV20-1, the J call TRBJ2-7, with 7 bases matching TRBD2. CDR1 DFQATT and CDR2 SNEGSKA come from the germline V gene (reference sequence). The CDR3 spans 14 residues. J was trimmed by 2 bases and V by 6 bases; bases with no gene match: 10. The CDR3 region has the DNA TGCAGTGCCGCCGGCGGGGGTCCAACCTACGAGCAGTACTTC. This encodes CSAAGGGPTYEQYF.

The chain employs TRBV12-3 or TRBV12-4 and TRBJ2-3; 7 bases line up with TRBD1. With 5 bases clipped from V and 4 bases from J, the junction kept 6 bases outside the gene matches. CDR3 length: 14 amino acids. The chain's CDR3 is CASSLQTGPDTQYF. CDR3 coding DNA: TGTGCCAGCAGTCTTCAGACAGGGCCAGATACGCAGTATTTT.

This clonotype was detected many times. The rearrangement links TRBV20-1 to TRBJ2-3; D might be TRBD2 (6 bases). V lost 2 bases and J 1 base, leaving 19 bases between the germline ends. In germline, CDR1 is DFQATT, CDR2 SNEGSKA (reference sequence). CDR3 length equals 17 residues. The CDR3 sequence is CSARNNDGGIGTDTQYF. The CDR3 DNA is TGCAGTGCTAGAAATAACGACGGAGGGATTGGCACAGATACGCAGTATTTT.

V and J are TRBV11-2 and TRBJ2-7; the D call may be TRBD1 or TRBD2 (5 bases each). The CDR3 runs 15 residues. Germline CDR1 is SGHAT and CDR2 is FQNNGV. V lost 3 bases to trimming and J lost 3 bases, with 15 bases between them. This CDR3 is CASSLKEGLGYEQYF. In DNA, the CDR3 is TGTGCCAGCAGCTTGAAAGAGGGGTTGGGCTACGAGCAGTACTTC.

As for this clonotype: One junction end disagrees with the germline gene, perhaps due to a read error. The chain links TRBV20-1 to TRBJ2-1, with 7 bases matching TRBD1. Germline CDR1 DFQATT, CDR2 SNEGSKA (reference sequence). The CDR3 is 15 residues long. The CDR3 bases are TGCAGTGCCGTACAGGGGTGGGCCTCCCACAATGAGCAGTTCTTC. Translated: CSAVQGWASHNEQFF.

This clonotype turned up a few times. The CDR3 region has the DNA TGTGCCAGCAGCCCTACAGTAGGGGGGAGCTCCTACGAGCAGTACTTC. Protein product: CASSPTVGGSSYEQYF. The V call is TRBV2, the J call TRBJ2-7, with D possibly called TRBD1 or TRBD2 (6 bases each). The CDR3 consists of 16 residues. Germline V gives CDR1 SNHLY, CDR2 FYNNEI. Trimming took off 6 bases at V and 0 bases at J, with 18 bases between the two ends.

The sample holds a few counts of this clonotype. The chain combines TRBV9 with TRBJ2-3; possibly TRBD1 or TRBD2 for D (6 bases each). Germline assignment: CDR1 SGDLS and CDR2 YYNGEE. V lost 3 bases to trimming and J lost 6 bases, with 11 bases between them. This CDR3 comprises 13 residues. DNA of the CDR3: TGTGCCAGCAGCGGAAGAGGGGGGGATACGCAGTATTTT. Translated, it gives CASSGRGGDTQYF.

This chain links TRBV24-1 with TRBJ2-3; tentatively, D is TRBD1 (6 bases). From germline, CDR1 is KGHDR and CDR2 SFDVKD. Trimming cost V 4 bases and J 3 bases, with 10 bases left between them. This CDR3 has 14 amino acids. The CDR3 protein is CATSDPDSTDTQYF. CDR3 bases: TGTGCCACCAGTGACCCGGACAGTACAGATACGCAGTATTTT.

The chain recombines TRBV7-3 with TRBJ2-1; 9 positions agree with TRBD2. Germline CDR1 is SGHTA and CDR2 is FQGTGA. Unmatched junction bases numbered 7, after V lost 2 bases and J lost 8 bases. The length of the CDR3 is 15 residues. CDR3: CASSLAGGGTYEQFF. In DNA, the CDR3 is TGTGCCAGCAGCTTAGCGGGAGGGGGTACGTATGAGCAGTTCTTC.

The genes are TRBV5-1 and TRBJ2-3; TRBD2 matches at 9 bases. Germline CDR1 SGHRS, CDR2 YFSETQ. The CDR3 extends over 16 amino acids. V was clipped by 0 bases and J by 14 bases; unmatched bases: 16. The CDR3 is CASSLDAGGAGRDPYF. CDR3 nucleotides: TGCGCCAGCAGCTTGGATGCGGGAGGGGCGGGCCGCGACCCGTATTTT.

The rearrangement uses TRBV7-9 and TRBJ2-2; 12 bases are shared with TRBD2. The CDR3 extends over 16 amino acids. The ends lost 4 bases at V and 4 bases at J; junction bases unmatched: 4. Germline V gene data show CDR1 as SEHNR and CDR2 as FQNEAQ (reference sequence). Here the CDR3 DNA reads TGTGCCAGCAGCTCTAAACTAGCGGGAGGCACCGGGGAGCTGTTTTTT. It encodes CASSSKLAGGTGELFF.

The rearrangement uses TRBV6-5 and TRBJ1-4, with 12 bases fitting TRBD1. This CDR3 spans 15 amino acids. Germline V gene sequence: CDR1 MNHEY, CDR2 SVGAGI. V lost 6 bases, J lost 8 bases, and 7 bases stayed unmatched. The CDR3 DNA reads TGTGCCAGCAGACGGGACAGGGGGCGGCAGGAAAAACTGTTTTTT. Protein: CASRRDRGRQEKLFF.

The chain employs TRBV2 and TRBJ2-5; TRBD1 might be the D (5 bases). Germline lookup yields CDR1 SNHLY and CDR2 FYNNEI. The CDR3 totals 13 residues. The CDR3, as DNA: TGTGGTGGGGCGGCCTCTTCCTACAATGAGCAGTACTTC. It codes for CGGAASSYNEQYF. Full variable domain (outside the CDR3, taken from reference TRBV2 and TRBJ2-5): EPEVTQTPSHQVTQMGQEVILRCVPISNHLYFYWYRQILGQKVEFLVSFYNNEISEKSEIFDDQFSVERPDGSNFTLKIRSTKLEDSAMYFCGGAASSYNEQYFGPGTRLLVL.

This chain connects TRBV12-3 or TRBV12-4 to TRBJ1-1, with a tentative D call TRBD1 (5 bases). V was cut by 5 bases and J by 6 bases, with 19 bases left in between. CDR3 length: 15 amino acids. The CDR3, as DNA: TGTGCCAGCAGTGGTAAAGGGACGGGTGATGCTGAAGCTTTCTTT. Translated: CASSGKGTGDAEAFF.